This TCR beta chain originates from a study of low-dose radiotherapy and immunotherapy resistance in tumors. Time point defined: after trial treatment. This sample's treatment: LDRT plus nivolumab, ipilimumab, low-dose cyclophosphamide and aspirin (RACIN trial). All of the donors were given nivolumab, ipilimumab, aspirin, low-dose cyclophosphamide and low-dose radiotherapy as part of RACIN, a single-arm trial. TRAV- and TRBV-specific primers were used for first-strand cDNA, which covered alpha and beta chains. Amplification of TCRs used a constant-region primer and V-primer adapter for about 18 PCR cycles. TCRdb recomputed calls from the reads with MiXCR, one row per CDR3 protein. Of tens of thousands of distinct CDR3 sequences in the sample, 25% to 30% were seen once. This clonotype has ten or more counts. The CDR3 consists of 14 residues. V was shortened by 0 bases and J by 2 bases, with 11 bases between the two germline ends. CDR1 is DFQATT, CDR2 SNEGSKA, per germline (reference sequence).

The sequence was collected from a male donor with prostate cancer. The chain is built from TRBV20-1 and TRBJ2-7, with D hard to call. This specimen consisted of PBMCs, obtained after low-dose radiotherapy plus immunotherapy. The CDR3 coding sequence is TGCAGTGCTAGAGATCGGGCCCGCCCCTACGAGCAGTACTTC. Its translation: CSARDRARPYEQYF.